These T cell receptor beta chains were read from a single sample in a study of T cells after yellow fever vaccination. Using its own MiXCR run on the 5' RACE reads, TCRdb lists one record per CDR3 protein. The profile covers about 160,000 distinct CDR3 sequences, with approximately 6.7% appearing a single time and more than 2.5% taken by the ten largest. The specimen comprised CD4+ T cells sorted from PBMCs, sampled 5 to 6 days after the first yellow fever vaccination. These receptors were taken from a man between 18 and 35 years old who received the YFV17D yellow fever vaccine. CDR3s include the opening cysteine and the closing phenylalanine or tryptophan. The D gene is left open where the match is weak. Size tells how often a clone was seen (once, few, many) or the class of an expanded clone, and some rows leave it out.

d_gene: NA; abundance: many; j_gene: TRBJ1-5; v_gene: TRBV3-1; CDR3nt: TGTGCCAGCAGCCAAGCGCATCAGCCCCAGCATTTT; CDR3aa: CASSQAHQPQHF
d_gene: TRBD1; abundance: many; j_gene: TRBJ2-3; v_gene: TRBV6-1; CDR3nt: TGTGCCAGCAGTCGGGACAGGAGCACAGATACGCAGTATTTT; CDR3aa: CASSRDRSTDTQYF
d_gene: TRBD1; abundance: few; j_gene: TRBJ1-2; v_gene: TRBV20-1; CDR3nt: TGCAGTGCTTCCACACAGGGGCGGGTGGGGGGCTACACCTTC; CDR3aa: CSASTQGRVGGYTF
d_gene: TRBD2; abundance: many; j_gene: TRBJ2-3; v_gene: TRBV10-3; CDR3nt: TGTGCCATCCTAGCGGGGGGCACAGATACGCAGTATTTT; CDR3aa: CAILAGGTDTQYF
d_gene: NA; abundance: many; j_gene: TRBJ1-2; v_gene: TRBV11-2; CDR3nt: TGTGCCAGCAGCTTAGCAGCACGGCGAAGTCCTAGCTACACCTTC; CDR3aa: CASSLAARRSPSYTF
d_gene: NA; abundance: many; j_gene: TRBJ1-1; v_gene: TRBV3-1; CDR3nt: TGTGCCAGCAGCCCAGGGGTAGGAGCTTTCTTT; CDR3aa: CASSPGVGAFF
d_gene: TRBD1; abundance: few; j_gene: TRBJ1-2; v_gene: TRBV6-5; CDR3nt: TGTGCCACTCATCTCCCGGGACAGGGACGCTATGGCTACACCTTC; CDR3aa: CATHLPGQGRYGYTF
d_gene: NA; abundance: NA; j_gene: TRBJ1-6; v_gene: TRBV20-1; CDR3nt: TGCAGTGCCCTCTTGCTTGGACGGTTAAATTCACCCCTCCACTTT; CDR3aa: CSALLLGRLNSPLHF
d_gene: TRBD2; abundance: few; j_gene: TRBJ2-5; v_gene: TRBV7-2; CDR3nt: TGTGCCAGCAGCATAGGACTAGCGGGGTACCAAGAGACCCAGTACTTC; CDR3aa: CASSIGLAGYQETQYF
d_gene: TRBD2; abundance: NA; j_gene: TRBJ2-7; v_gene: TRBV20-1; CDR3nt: TGCAGTGGAGTGGCGGGGGGGCCCTACGAGCAGTACTTC; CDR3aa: CSGVAGGPYEQYF
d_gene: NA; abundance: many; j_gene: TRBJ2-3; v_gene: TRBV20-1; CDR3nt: TGCAGTGCTAGCTCAGCTAGCACAGATACGCAGTATTTT; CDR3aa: CSASSASTDTQYF
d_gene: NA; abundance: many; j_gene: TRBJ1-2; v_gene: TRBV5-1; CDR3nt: TGCGCCAGCAGCTTGGCGGGGCCCCAGACGGGTGACTACACCTTC; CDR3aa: CASSLAGPQTGDYTF
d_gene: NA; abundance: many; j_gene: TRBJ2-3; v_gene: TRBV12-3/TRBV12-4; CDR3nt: TGTGCCAGCAGTTCAGAGGACGGGGCGCAGTATTTT; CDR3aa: CASSSEDGAQYF
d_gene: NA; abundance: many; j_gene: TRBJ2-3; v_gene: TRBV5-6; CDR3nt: TGTGCCAGCAGCTTGAGTCCCCGCACAGATACGCAGTATTTT; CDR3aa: CASSLSPRTDTQYF
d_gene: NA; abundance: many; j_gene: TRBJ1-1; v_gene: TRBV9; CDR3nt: TGTGCCAGCAGCGCCATTTTGACGGATGAAGCTTTCTTT; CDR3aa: CASSAILTDEAFF
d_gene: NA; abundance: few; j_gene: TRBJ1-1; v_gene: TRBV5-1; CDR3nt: TGCGCCAGCAGCTTGGCTGTTGGCCTAATGGGCACTGAAGCTTTCTTT; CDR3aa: CASSLAVGLMGTEAFF
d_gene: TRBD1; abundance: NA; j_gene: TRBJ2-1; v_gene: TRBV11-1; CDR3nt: TGTGCCAGCAGAGGTGGACAGGGGGGATTCCAAAGCTCCTACAATGAGCAGTTCTTC; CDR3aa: CASRGGQGGFQSSYNEQFF
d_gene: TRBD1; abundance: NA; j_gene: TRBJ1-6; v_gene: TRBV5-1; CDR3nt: TGCGCCAGCAGCTTAATTCAGGGGGACGATTCACCCCTCCACTTT; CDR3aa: CASSLIQGDDSPLHF
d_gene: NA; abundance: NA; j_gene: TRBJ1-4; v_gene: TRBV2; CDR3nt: TGTGCCAGCAGTGGCCAGGGGTTATCGAGTGAAAAACTGTTTTTT; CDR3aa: CASSGQGLSSEKLFF
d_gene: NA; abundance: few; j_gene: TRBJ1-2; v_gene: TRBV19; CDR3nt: TGTGCCAGTAGTATAGATAGACGCGGAGTGGTGGATGGCTACACCTTC; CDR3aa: CASSIDRRGVVDGYTF
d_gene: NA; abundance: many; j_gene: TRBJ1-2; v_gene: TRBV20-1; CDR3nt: TGCAGTGCTGGACGGGACGACTATGGCTACACCTTC; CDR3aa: CSAGRDDYGYTF
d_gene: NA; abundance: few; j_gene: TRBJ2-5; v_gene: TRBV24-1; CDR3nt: TGTGCCACCAGTGATTTTAAGGGGCTCAGGGAGACCCAGTACTTC; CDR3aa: CATSDFKGLRETQYF